The sequence of this T cell receptor (beta chain) was determined in a study of CD8+ T cells in alopecia areata. Sequencing used cDNA as its template, made by extracting RNA and reverse transcribing it. The assay was immunoSEQ multiplex PCR, and TCRdb's table has in-frame clones only and misses some. The data hold about 120,000 clones, with roughly 58% observed a single time. Treatment described: oral pan-JAK inhibitor, 5-10 mg twice daily. The source material was CD8+ T cells sorted from blood, sampled at week 4, from a patient treated with tofacitinib. The sequence was obtained from a human donor with alopecia areata.

The DNA of the CDR3 is TGTGCCTGGAGTACCTCATCGAACACTGAAGCTTTCTTT. Amino acids: CAWSTSSNTEAFF. The rearrangement links TRBV30 to TRBJ1-1; no firm D call. This CDR3 comprises 13 residues. V lost 2 bases and J 1 base, leaving 8 bases between the germline ends. Germline values: CDR1 GTSNPN, CDR2 SVGIG (reference sequence).